This TCR beta chain derives from a study of blood T cell repertoires in COVID-19. TCRdb's table, derived via immunoSEQ multiplex PCR, lists solely in-frame clones and lacks some. Of 70,000 to 95,000 clones listed, 91% were seen once; the top ten hold 2.5% to 3%. Germline-derived CDR1 and CDR2 are SGHRS and YFSETQ. Trimming removed 0 bases at V and 5 bases at J, with 20 bases between. The CDR3 covers 17 residues. This chain links TRBV5-1 with TRBJ2-5; D is perhaps TRBD2 (6 bases). This sequence was found in a man aged 50 or older with COVID-19, enrolled during active disease. The specimen sequenced was peripheral blood. The CDR3 spells CASSLGLGDWKWETQYF. As DNA, the CDR3 is TGCGCCAGCAGCTTGGGTCTCGGGGACTGGAAATGGGAGACCCAGTACTTC.